This record covers a single TCR beta chain. These data belong to a study of blood T cell repertoires in COVID-19. Seattle cases were enrolled at active infection and followed longitudinally. Measured with immunoSEQ multiplex PCR; TCRdb has only the in-frame clones, and not every one. The data hold fewer than 300,000 clones, with roughly nine tenths observed a single time. CDR3 length equals 15 residues. Germline V lookup: CDR1 KGHDR, CDR2 SFDVKD. Trimming removed 3 bases from V and 5 bases from J; junction bases left unmatched: 5. Material for sequencing was peripheral blood. The J gene is TRBJ2-1, the V gene TRBV24-1, with 8 positions matching TRBD1. This TCR came from a woman between 25 and 40 years old with COVID-19, enrolled during active disease. In DNA, the CDR3 is TGTGCCACCAGTGATAACGGACAGGGTAACAATGAGCAGTTCTTC. Amino acid sequence: CATSDNGQGNNEQFF.